These T cell receptor beta chains were read from a single sample in a study of vaccination and CD4 T cells after COVID-19. Via MiXCR, TCRdb re-called the PCR reads, giving one row per CDR3 protein. This sample yields about 11,000 distinct CDR3 sequences, of which 45% to 75% are seen a single time; around 9.9% belongs to the top ten. The antigens these receptors bind are not known. Sequences were obtained from CD4+ T cells from blood, cultured in vitro. The receptor set was obtained from a human donor who had recovered from COVID-19. Both conserved end residues are part of each CDR3. Fields, in order: clone size, V gene, CDR3 protein. Size tells how often a clone was seen (once, few, many) or the class of an expanded clone, and some rows leave it out.

>.|TRBV6-5
CASSYSTGGMDYGYTF
>.|TRBV20-1
CSAREQGTSGRVREQFF
>.|TRBV28
CASSAPGLAGDEQYF
>.|TRBV6-1
CASSTAYRGPGYGYTF
>.|TRBV20-1
CSARTGQGYNEQFF
>.|TRBV19
CASRGSSTQPQHF
>few|TRBV7-8
CASSLSVGGAAGGQETQYF
>.|TRBV29-1
CSAGGLAGAFTDTQYF
>.|TRBV27
CASSRSGTPYEQYF
>few|TRBV18
CASSPSGAGADTQYF
>.|TRBV6-1
CASRNTGSPATEAFF
>.|TRBV11-2
CASSPGLVVSYEQYF
>.|TRBV20-1
CSARDVVGSTDTQYF
>.|TRBV11-2
CASTDRRLRGLAGKGSPHEQYF
>.|TRBV10-3
CAIRGSAGGPNEQFF
>few|TRBV19
CASSKPSGGGKETQYF
>.|TRBV21-1
CASSTEDCTDTQYF
>.|TRBV10-1
CASSEVLAEITDTQYF
>.|TRBV2
CASGRDYNYEQYF
>few|TRBV6-5
CASSSTAEAFF
>few|TRBV7-9
CASSRGDNTGELFF
>.|TRBV7-2
CASSFQPGTYYEQYF
>few|TRBV20-1
CSASSAGGPLNEQFF
>.|TRBV20-1
CSARATSGGDTGELFF
>.|TRBV24-1
CATSGGAEGNQPQHF
>.|TRBV20-1
CSAIGTSVYNEQFF
>.|TRBV20-1
CSASSVGGQYF
>.|TRBV28
CASSLMYRGGQPQHF
>.|TRBV28
CASTGYSQETQYF
>.|TRBV19
CASSPGSPGRWSYEQYF
>few|TRBV21-1
CASSRSPDKKNTEAFF
>.|TRBV24-1
CATAGDQETQYF
>.|TRBV30
CAWRRTSFYNEQFF
>.|TRBV12-3/TRBV12-4
CASSLNRGQETQYF
>.|TRBV18
CASSPGTGLSTDTQYF
>once|TRBV28
CASSHRQGFGTDTQYF
>.|TRBV29-1
CSAEQVPRGEQYF
>.|TRBV5-4
CASNDRIAGSEQYF